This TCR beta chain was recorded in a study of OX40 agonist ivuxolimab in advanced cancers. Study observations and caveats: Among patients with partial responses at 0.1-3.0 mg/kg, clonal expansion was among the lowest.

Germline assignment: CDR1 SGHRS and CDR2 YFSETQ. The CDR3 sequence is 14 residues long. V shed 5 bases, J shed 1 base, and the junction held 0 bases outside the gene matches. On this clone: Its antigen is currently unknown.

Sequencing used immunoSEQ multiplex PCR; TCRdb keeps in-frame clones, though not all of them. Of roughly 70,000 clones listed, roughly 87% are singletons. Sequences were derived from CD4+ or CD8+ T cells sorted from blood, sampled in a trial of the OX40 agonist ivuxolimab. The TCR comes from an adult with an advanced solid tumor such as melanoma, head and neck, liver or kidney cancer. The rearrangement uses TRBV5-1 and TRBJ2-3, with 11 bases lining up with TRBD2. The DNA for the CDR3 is TGCGCCAGCAGACTAGCGGGAGGCACAGATACGCAGTATTTT. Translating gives CASRLAGGTDTQYF.